The present entry profiles one T cell receptor (beta chain) with its context. Its specificity is not known. CDR3 length equals 14 residues. The V and J ends lost 1 base and 8 bases, in that order; junction bases with no gene match: 4. Germline V gene lookup returns CDR1 SNHLY and CDR2 FYNNEI. Libraries were prepared by immunoSEQ multiplex PCR; TCRdb keeps only in-frame clonotypes and omits some of them. The profile shows 80,000 or so clones, 80% to 95% of them singletons. Baseline was the first blood sampling point, followed by cycle 4 day 1 and cycle 7 day 1. This sample stems from a study of OX40 agonist ivuxolimab in advanced cancers. About the study: Patients receiving dose escalation had hepatocellular carcinoma, melanoma, renal cell or head and neck cancer.

The study, taken as a whole, reports: Among the nonresponders, some also had low normalized T-cell clonal expansion. CD4+ and CD8+ T cells in blood underwent clonal expansion by week 6 at 0.1 to 3.0 mg/kg.

Sequenced here: CD4+ or CD8+ T cells sorted from blood, sampled in a trial of the OX40 agonist ivuxolimab. The clonotype originates from an adult with an advanced solid tumor such as melanoma, head and neck, liver or kidney cancer. The rearrangement joins TRBV2 to TRBJ2-3; 9 bases align to TRBD2. The chain's CDR3 is CASSEVSGSLTQYF. The CDR3, as DNA: TGTGCCAGCAGTGAAGTTAGCGGGAGTCTTACGCAGTATTTT.